The 7 T cell receptor beta chains below all came from one sample that was sequenced in a study of blood T cell repertoires in COVID-19. The method was immunoSEQ multiplex PCR; TCRdb's version includes in-frame clones alone and lacks a portion of them. The sample lists more than 20,000 clones; almost 90% were seen once. Sequencing was carried out using peripheral blood. Receptors originate from a woman aged 55-69 years with active COVID-19.

This chain joins TRBV5-5 and TRBJ2-6; TRBD1 might be the D (5 bases). The CDR3 sequence is 19 residues long. Trimming took off 0 bases at V and 2 bases at J, with 18 bases between the two ends. Germline loops: CDR1 SGHKS, CDR2 YYEKEE (reference sequence). The CDR3 loop is CASSLEARQGLTGANVLTF. CDR3 nucleotides: TGTGCCAGCAGCTTGGAAGCGCGCCAGGGCCTGACTGGGGCCAACGTCCTGACTTTC.

This chain connects TRBV7-8 to TRBJ2-1; the match to TRBD2 covers 9 bases. The CDR3 spans 16 residues. V was clipped by 7 bases and J by 5 bases; unmatched bases: 12. Germline-derived CDR1 and CDR2 are SGHVS and FQNEAQ. Written as DNA, the CDR3 is TGTGCCAGCAATACACGTGGGACTAGCTTTAACAATGAGCAGTTCTTC. Translated: CASNTRGTSFNNEQFF.

The CDR3 region has the DNA TGCGCCAGCGGACTTATCGTGGGGGGTAGCGGGGAGCTGTTTTTT. Translation gives CASGLIVGGSGELFF. V gene TRBV5-1 combines with J gene TRBJ2-2, with a tentative D call TRBD2 (6 bases). CDR3 length equals 15 residues. The V gene lost 7 bases and the J gene lost 7 bases, with 20 bases spanning the gap. Germline values: CDR1 SGHRS, CDR2 YFSETQ.

This chain connects TRBV7-2 to TRBJ2-2; 8 nucleotides match TRBD1. V shed 5 bases, J shed 0 bases, and the junction held 2 bases outside the gene matches. This CDR3 is 15 amino acids long. CDR1 and CDR2 (germline): SGHTA, FQGNSA. The CDR3 sequence: CASSPGGANTGELFF. CDR3 nucleotides: TGTGCCAGCAGCCCAGGGGGCGCGAACACCGGGGAGCTGTTTTTT.

The chain joins TRBV4-3 to TRBJ1-2, with 10 bases fitting TRBD1. V was pared by 4 bases and J by 4 bases, with 6 bases of the junction left unmatched. The germline V gene encodes CDR1 LGHNA and CDR2 YSLEER. The CDR3 consists of 15 residues. CDR3 bases: TGCGCCAGCAGCCCGACGGACAGGGGGGTCTATGGCTACACCTTC. Its translation: CASSPTDRGVYGYTF.

The rearrangement uses TRBV5-1 and TRBJ1-1, with 8 nucleotides matching TRBD1. The germline gives CDR1 SGHRS, CDR2 YFSETQ. J lost 3 bases, V lost 3 bases, and 4 bases had no gene match. The CDR3 totals 14 residues. CDR3 sequence: CASSWYRGDTEAFF. For the CDR3, the DNA is TGCGCCAGCAGCTGGTACAGGGGGGACACTGAAGCTTTCTTT. Drawing the rest from reference TRBV5-1 and TRBJ1-1, the complete variable domain is KAGVTQTPRYLIKTRGQQVTLSCSPISGHRSVSWYQQTPGQGLQFLFEYFSETQRNKGNFPGRFSGRQFSNSRSEMNVSTLELGDSALYLCASSWYRGDTEAFFGQGTRLTVV.

This clone is a singleton in its sample. CDR3 DNA sequence: TGTGCCAGTAAATTACAGGGGGCATACAATGAGCAGTTCTTC. Its translation: CASKLQGAYNEQFF. This chain connects TRBV19 to TRBJ2-1, with 9 bases that match TRBD1. The length of the CDR3 is 14 residues. CDR1 is LNHDA, CDR2 SQIVND, per germline (reference sequence). The ends lost 7 bases at V and 4 bases at J; junction bases unmatched: 5.